This TCR beta chain stems from a study of type 1 regulatory T cells. TCRdb analysed the reads with MiXCR anew, one entry per CDR3 protein. This table has approximately 45,000 distinct CDR3 sequences, 10% to 15% appearing once. In its sample, this clonotype was seen many times. The antigen is unknown. V lost 5 bases and J lost 7, with 19 bases in between. Germline V CDR1 and CDR2: SGHRS, YFSETQ. CDR3 length: 14 residues. Sequencing used cultured non-Tr1 T cells, either the whole culture or a sorted T cell fraction (not recorded which). This chain links TRBV5-1 with TRBJ2-7; D is tentatively TRBD1 or TRBD2 (5 bases each). This TCR derives from a human donor in good health. DNA of the CDR3: TGCGCCAGCAGACCCCCCGGGGCCCCCTTGGAGCAGTACTTC. Encoded protein: CASRPPGAPLEQYF.